The clone carrying this T cell receptor (beta chain) was seen ten or more times. The antigen is not known. This sample was taken from a study of Graves' ophthalmopathy and Graves' hyperthyroidism. Study findings and constraints: From stable hyperthyroidism, ophthalmopathy was separated by a 13-signature model with 85% to 90% sensitivity and roughly 84% specificity.

Cases classed as stable hyperthyroidism had no ophthalmopathy within 18 months of follow-up. The diagnosis combined clinical symptoms, thyroxine, TRAb, thyroid ultrasound and orbital computed tomography scans. Amplification of TCR beta CDR3 regions used RNA transcripts. Investigators did first-round RT-PCR with HTBI primers, then second-round multiplex PCR. MiXCR was run by TCRdb on the multiplex PCR reads, yielding one entry per CDR3 protein. The repertoire has more than 300,000 distinct CDR3 sequences, 15% of them found once; the top ten carry about 7%. The receptor was derived from a woman under 30 with stable Graves' hyperthyroidism. Sequenced: peripheral blood.

The CDR3 is CASSQGRNSASNYGYTF. The CDR3 DNA reads TGTGCCAGCAGCCAAGGCCGTAACAGCGCCTCTAACTATGGCTACACCTTC. The V and J genes are TRBV3-1 and TRBJ1-2; D is undetermined. Germline loops: CDR1 LGHDT, CDR2 YNNKEL (reference sequence). V lost 1 base and J lost 0, with 15 bases in between. This CDR3 comprises 17 residues. The full variable domain, completed using reference TRBV3-1 and TRBJ1-2, is DTAVSQTPKYLVTQMGNDKSIKCEQNLGHDTMYWYKQDSKKFLKIMFSYNNKELIINETVPNRFSPKSPDKAHLNLHINSLELGDSAVYFCASSQGRNSASNYGYTFGSGTRLTVV.